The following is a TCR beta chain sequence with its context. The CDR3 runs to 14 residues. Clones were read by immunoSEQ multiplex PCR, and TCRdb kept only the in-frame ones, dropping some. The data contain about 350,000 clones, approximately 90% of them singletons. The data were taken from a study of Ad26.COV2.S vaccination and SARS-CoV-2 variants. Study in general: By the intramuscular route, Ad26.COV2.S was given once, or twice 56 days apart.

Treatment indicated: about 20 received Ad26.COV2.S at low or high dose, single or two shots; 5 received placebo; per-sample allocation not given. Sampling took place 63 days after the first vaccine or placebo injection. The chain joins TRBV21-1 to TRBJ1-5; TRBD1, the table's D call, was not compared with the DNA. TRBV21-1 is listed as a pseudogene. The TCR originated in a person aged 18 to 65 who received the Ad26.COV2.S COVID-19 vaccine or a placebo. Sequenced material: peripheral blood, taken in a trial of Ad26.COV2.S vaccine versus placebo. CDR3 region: CASRGQGRDQPQHF. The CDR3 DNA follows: TGTGCCAGCAGAGGACAGGGAAGGGATCAGCCCCAGCATTTT.